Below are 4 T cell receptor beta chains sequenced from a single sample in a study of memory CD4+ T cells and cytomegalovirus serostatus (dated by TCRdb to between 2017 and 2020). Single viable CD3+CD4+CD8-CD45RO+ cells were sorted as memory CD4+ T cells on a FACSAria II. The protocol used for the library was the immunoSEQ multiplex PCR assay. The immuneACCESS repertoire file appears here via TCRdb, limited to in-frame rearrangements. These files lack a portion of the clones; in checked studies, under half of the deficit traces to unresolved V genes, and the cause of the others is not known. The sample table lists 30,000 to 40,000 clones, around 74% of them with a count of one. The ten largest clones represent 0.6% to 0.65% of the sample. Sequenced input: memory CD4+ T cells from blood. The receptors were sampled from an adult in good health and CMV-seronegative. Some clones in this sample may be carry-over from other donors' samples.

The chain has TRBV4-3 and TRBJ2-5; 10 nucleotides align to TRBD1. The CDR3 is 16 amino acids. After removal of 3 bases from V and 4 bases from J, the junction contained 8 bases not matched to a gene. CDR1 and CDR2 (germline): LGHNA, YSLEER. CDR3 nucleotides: TGCGCCAGCAGCCAGATGTCGGGACAGGGGAGAGAGACCCAGTACTTC. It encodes CASSQMSGQGRETQYF.

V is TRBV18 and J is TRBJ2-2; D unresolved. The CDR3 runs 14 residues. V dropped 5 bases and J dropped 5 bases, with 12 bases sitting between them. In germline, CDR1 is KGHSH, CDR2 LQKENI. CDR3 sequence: CASSINDDTGELFF. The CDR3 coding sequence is TGTGCCAGCTCAATAAATGACGATACCGGGGAGCTGTTTTTT.

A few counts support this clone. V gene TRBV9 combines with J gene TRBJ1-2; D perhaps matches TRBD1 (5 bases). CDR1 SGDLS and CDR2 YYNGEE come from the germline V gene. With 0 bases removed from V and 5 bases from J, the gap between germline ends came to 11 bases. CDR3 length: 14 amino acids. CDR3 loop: CASSVVGAPYGYTF. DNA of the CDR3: TGTGCCAGCAGCGTAGTCGGGGCCCCGTATGGCTACACCTTC.

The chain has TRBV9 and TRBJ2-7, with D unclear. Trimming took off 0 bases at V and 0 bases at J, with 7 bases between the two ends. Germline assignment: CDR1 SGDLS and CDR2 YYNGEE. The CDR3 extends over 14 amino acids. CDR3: CASSVGAGSYEQYF. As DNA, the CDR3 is TGTGCCAGCAGCGTAGGCGCAGGCTCCTACGAGCAGTACTTC. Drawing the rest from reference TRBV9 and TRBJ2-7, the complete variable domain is DSGVTQTPKHLITATGQRVTLRCSPRSGDLSVYWYQQSLDQGLQFLIQYYNGEERAKGNILERFSAQQFPDLHSELNLSSLELGDSALYFCASSVGAGSYEQYFGPGTRLTVT.